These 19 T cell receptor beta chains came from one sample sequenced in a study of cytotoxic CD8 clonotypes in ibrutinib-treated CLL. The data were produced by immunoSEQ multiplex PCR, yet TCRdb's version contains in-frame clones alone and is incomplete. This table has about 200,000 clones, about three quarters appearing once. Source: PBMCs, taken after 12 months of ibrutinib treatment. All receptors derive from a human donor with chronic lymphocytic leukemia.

The CDR3 here is CASSQGREQAYEQYF. The CDR3 bases are TGCGCCAGCAGCCAAGGTCGTGAACAAGCGTACGAGCAGTACTTC. The genes are TRBV4-3 and TRBJ2-7, with no clear D. The CDR3 is 15 residues long. The germline CDR1 and CDR2 sequences are LGHNA and YSLEER. The V end lost 1 base, the J end lost 4 bases, and 14 bases lay between the germline ends.

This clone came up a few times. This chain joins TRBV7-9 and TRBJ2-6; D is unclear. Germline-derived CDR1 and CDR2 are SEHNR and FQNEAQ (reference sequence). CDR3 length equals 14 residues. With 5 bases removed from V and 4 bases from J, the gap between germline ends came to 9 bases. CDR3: CASSPPWGANVLTF. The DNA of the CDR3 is TGTGCCAGCAGCCCGCCTTGGGGGGCCAACGTCCTGACTTTC. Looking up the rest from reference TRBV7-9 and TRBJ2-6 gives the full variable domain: DTGVSQNPRHKITKRGQNVTFRCDPISEHNRLYWYRQTLGQGPEFLTYFQNEAQLEKSRLLSDRFSAERPKGSFSTLEIQRTEQGDSAMYLCASSPPWGANVLTFGAGSRLTVL.

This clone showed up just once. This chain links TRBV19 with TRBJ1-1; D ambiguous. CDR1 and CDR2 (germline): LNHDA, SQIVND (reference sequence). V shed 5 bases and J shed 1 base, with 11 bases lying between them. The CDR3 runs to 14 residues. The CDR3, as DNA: TGTGCCAGTAGTTTCTTGGGCGAGAACACTGAAGCTTTCTTT. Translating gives CASSFLGENTEAFF.

CDR3 protein: CAWSMGNTEAFF. CDR3 DNA: TGTGCCTGGAGTATGGGTAACACTGAAGCTTTCTTT. The chain is built from TRBV30 and TRBJ1-1; D gene ambiguous. V was cut by 2 bases and J by 2 bases, with 6 bases left in between. Germline CDR1 and CDR2: GTSNPN and SVGIG (reference sequence). This CDR3 comprises 12 residues.

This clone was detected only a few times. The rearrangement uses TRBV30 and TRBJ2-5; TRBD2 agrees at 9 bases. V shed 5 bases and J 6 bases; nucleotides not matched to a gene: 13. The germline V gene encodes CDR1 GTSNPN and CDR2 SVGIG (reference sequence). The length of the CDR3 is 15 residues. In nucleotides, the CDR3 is TGTGCCTGGGGTCCCATTAGCGGGAGTTTAAAGACCCAGTACTTC. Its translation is CAWGPISGSLKTQYF.

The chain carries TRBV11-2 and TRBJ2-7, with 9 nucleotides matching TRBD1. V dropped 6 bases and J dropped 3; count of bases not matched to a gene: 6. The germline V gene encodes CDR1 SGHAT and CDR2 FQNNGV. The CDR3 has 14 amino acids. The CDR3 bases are TGTGCCAGCAGTTACGACAGGGGGTTCTACGAGCAGTACTTC. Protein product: CASSYDRGFYEQYF.

CDR3 DNA: TGTGCCAGCAGACGCCAGGCGGGCGTGCGATCCCCTTCGGATGGCTACACCTTC. It is translated as CASRRQAGVRSPSDGYTF. V and J are TRBV9 and TRBJ1-2, with D uncertain. Germline V gene data show CDR1 as SGDLS and CDR2 as YYNGEE. The CDR3 consists of 18 residues. V lost 5 bases and J lost 6, with 29 bases in between.

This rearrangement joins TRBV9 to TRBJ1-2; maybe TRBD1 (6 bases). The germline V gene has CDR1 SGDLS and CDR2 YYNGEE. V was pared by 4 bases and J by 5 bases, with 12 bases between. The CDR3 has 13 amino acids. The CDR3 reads CASSPDSVYGYTF. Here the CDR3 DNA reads TGTGCCAGCAGCCCGGACAGTGTTTATGGCTACACCTTC.

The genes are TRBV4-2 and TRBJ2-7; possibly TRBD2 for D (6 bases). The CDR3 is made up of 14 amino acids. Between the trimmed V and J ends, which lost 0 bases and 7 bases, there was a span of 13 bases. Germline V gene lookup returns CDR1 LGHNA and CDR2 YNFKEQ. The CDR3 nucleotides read TGTGCCAGCAGCCAAGATTTGTGGGCGGGGGAGCAGTACTTC. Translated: CASSQDLWAGEQYF.

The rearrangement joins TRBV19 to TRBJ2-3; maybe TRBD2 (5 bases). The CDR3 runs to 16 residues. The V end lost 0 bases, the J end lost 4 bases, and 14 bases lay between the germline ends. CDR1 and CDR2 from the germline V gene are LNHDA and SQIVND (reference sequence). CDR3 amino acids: CASSIDKGVSADTQYF. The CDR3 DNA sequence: TGTGCCAGTAGTATAGATAAGGGAGTTAGCGCAGATACGCAGTATTTT.

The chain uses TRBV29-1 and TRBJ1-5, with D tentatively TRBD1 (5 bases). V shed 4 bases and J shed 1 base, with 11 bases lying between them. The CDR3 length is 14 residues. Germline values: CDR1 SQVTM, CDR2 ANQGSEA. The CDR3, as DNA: TGCAGCGTTGCGCCCGGGACGAGCAATCAGCCCCAGCATTTT. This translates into CSVAPGTSNQPQHF.

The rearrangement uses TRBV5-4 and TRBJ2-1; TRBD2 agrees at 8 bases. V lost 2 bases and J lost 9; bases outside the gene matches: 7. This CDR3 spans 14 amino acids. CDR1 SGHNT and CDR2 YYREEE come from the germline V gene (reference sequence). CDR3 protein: CASSFRGGAGEQFF. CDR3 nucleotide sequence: TGTGCCAGCAGCTTTCGGGGGGGGGCCGGTGAGCAGTTCTTC.

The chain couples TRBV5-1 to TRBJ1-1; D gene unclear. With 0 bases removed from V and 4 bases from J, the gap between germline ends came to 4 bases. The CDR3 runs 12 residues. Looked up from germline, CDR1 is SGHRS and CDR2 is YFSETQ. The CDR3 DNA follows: TGCGCCAGCAGCTTGGGTACCACTGAAGCTTTCTTT. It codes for CASSLGTTEAFF.

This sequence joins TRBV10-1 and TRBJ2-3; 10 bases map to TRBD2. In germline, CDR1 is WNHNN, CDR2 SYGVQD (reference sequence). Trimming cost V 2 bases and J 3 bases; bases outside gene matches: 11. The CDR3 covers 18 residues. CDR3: CASSEESSGRALTDTQYF. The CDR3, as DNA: TGCGCCAGCAGTGAGGAGTCGAGCGGGAGGGCCCTGACAGATACGCAGTATTTT.

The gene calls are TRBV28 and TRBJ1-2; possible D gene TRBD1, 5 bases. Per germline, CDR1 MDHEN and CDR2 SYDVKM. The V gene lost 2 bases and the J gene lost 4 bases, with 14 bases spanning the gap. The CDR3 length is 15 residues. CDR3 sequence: CASSLVGGAVYGYTF. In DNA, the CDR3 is TGTGCCAGCAGTTTAGTCGGGGGTGCGGTCTATGGCTACACCTTC.

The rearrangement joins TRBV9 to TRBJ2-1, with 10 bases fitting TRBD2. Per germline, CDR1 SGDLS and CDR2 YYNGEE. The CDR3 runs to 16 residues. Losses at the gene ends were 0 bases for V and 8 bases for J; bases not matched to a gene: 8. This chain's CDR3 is CASSVEGASGRDEQFF. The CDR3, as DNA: TGTGCCAGCAGCGTAGAGGGGGCTAGCGGGAGAGATGAGCAGTTCTTC.

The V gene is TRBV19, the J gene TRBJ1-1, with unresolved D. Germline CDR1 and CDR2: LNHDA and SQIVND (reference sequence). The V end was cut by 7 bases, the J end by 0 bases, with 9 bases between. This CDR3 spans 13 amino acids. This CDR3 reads CASTSGLNTEAFF. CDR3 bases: TGTGCCAGTACCTCGGGATTGAACACTGAAGCTTTCTTT.

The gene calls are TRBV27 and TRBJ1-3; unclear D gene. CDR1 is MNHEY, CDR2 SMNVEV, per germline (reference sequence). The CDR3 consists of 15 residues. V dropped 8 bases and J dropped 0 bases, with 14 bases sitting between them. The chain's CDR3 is CASAPRRSSGNTIYF. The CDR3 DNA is TGTGCCAGCGCCCCTAGACGGAGCTCTGGAAACACCATATATTTT.

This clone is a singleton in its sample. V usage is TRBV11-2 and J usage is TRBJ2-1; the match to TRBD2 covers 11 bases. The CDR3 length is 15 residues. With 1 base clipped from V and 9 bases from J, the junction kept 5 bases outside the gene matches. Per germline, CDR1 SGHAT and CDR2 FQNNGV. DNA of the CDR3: TGTGCCAGCAGCTTAGTTAGCGGGAGGGCCGGTGAGCAGTTCTTC. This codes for CASSLVSGRAGEQFF. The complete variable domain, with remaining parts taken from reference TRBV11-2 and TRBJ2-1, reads EAGVAQSPRYKIIEKRQSVAFWCNPISGHATLYWYQQILGQGPKLLIQFQNNGVVDDSQLPKDRFSAERLKGVDSTLKIQPAKLEDSAVYLCASSLVSGRAGEQFFGPGTRLTVL.